Presented here are 15 T cell receptor beta chains from one specimen sequenced in a study of regulatory T cells in long-lasting Graves disease. Sequencing libraries for TCR beta were prepared with iRepertoire HTBI primers and Arm-PCR of CDR3 regions. TCRdb called the multiplex PCR reads again in MiXCR, with one record for every CDR3 protein. The sample lists around 510,000 distinct CDR3 sequences, around 20% occurring once. The time point here: persistent/refractory GD, antithyroid drugs over 5 years with positive TRAb. RNA extracted from PBMCs served as the sequencing template. The sample here was peripheral blood mononuclear cells (PBMCs), taken when the disease was refractory, from a patient treated with antithyroid drugs. Source of these receptors: a female donor with Graves disease.

With regard to this clonotype: A much more abundant neighbour one base away suggests this may be a read error. The V gene is TRBV27, the J gene TRBJ1-6; 8 bases fit TRBD1. The CDR3 has 15 residues. With 11 bases clipped from V and 10 bases from J, the junction kept 16 bases outside the gene matches. Germline V gives CDR1 MNHEY, CDR2 SMNVEV (reference sequence). The CDR3 region is CACGLIRDRISPLHF. In nucleotides, the CDR3 is TGTGCCTGCGGCTTGATCCGGGACAGGATATCACCCCTCCACTTT.

This clonotype was counted at least ten times. The chain recombines TRBV20-1 with TRBJ2-5; D is possibly TRBD1 or TRBD2 (5 bases each). Looked up from germline, CDR1 is DFQATT and CDR2 is SNEGSKA (reference sequence). The CDR3 contains 13 residues. Trimming shortened V by 5 bases and J by 4 bases, and 14 bases separated the two germline ends. The CDR3 loop is CSAHRDDPETQYF. For the CDR3, the DNA is TGCAGTGCTCACCGGGACGACCCAGAGACCCAGTACTTC.

This clonotype was observed at least ten times. The chain is built from TRBV28 and TRBJ2-7; D possibly corresponds to TRBD1 (6 bases). The CDR3 spans 14 residues. Germline V gives CDR1 MDHEN, CDR2 SYDVKM. The V and J ends lost 6 bases and 0 bases respectively, with 12 bases between them. The CDR3 nucleotides are TGTGCCAGCAGAGGACAGACCACCTCCTACGAGCAGTACTTC. It is translated as CASRGQTTSYEQYF. Drawing the rest from reference TRBV28 and TRBJ2-7, the complete variable domain is DVKVTQSSRYLVKRTGEKVFLECVQDMDHENMFWYRQDPGLGLRLIYFSYDVKMKEKGDIPEGYSVSREKKERFSLILESASTNQTSMYLCASRGQTTSYEQYFGPGTRLTVT.

This clonotype turned up a few times. V gene TRBV29-1 combines with J gene TRBJ1-2; TRBD1 matches 7 bases. CDR3 size: 14 residues. Trimming cost V 0 bases and J 8 bases; bases outside gene matches: 9. The germline gives CDR1 SQVTM, CDR2 ANQGSEA. The DNA of the CDR3 is TGCAGCGTTGAAGATCGCTCACAGGGGCAGGGCTACACCTTC. It codes for CSVEDRSQGQGYTF.

The V and J genes are TRBV30 and TRBJ2-1; tentatively, D is TRBD1 (6 bases). Germline V lookup: CDR1 GTSNPN, CDR2 SVGIG (reference sequence). V lost 8 bases and J 15 bases, leaving 17 bases between the germline ends. This CDR3 region has 10 residues. The CDR3 DNA is TGTGCCCTTCGGACAGCGAGGGGGTTCTTC. It is translated as CALRTARGFF.

The chain combines TRBV27 with TRBJ2-3; no clear D. Looked up from germline, CDR1 is MNHEY and CDR2 is SMNVEV (reference sequence). The CDR3 is 12 amino acids. The V and J ends lost 7 bases and 6 bases respectively, with 11 bases between them. DNA of the CDR3: TGTGCCAGCACGGCGGCAGGCGATACGCAGTATTTT. The encoded protein is CASTAAGDTQYF.

In DNA, the CDR3 is TGCGCCAGCAGTGGGGGAGGTGAAGCTTTCTTT. Translation gives CASSGGGEAFF. V usage is TRBV5-1 and J usage is TRBJ1-1; weak D call: TRBD1 (5 bases). Germline loops: CDR1 SGHRS, CDR2 YFSETQ. This CDR3 is 11 amino acids long. Trimming removed 5 bases from V and 7 bases from J, with 9 bases in between.

This clonotype was detected only a few times. The chain joins TRBV28 to TRBJ1-1; D gene uncertain. Trimming took 0 bases from V and 0 from J, leaving 8 bases between them. Germline V lookup: CDR1 MDHEN, CDR2 SYDVKM. This CDR3 has 15 residues. CDR3 nucleotide sequence: TGTGCCAGCAGTTTATGGGCCGGCATGAACACTGAAGCTTTCTTT. Its translation is CASSLWAGMNTEAFF. Full variable domain (outside the CDR3, taken from reference TRBV28 and TRBJ1-1): DVKVTQSSRYLVKRTGEKVFLECVQDMDHENMFWYRQDPGLGLRLIYFSYDVKMKEKGDIPEGYSVSREKKERFSLILESASTNQTSMYLCASSLWAGMNTEAFFGQGTRLTVV.

The chain links TRBV25-1 to TRBJ2-5, with unresolved D. The CDR3 runs 16 residues. Trimming shortened V by 1 base and J by 0 bases, and 12 bases separated the two germline ends. Germline CDR1 reads MGHDK; CDR2 reads SYGVNS. CDR3 sequence: CASSELPLGYQETQYF. The CDR3 DNA sequence: TGTGCCAGCAGTGAATTGCCACTTGGGTACCAAGAGACCCAGTACTTC.

The chain carries TRBV7-6 and TRBJ2-7; a weak D match, TRBD1 (5 bases). Germline V gene data show CDR1 as SGHVS and CDR2 as FNYEAQ. This CDR3 is built from 16 residues. Trimming removed 3 bases at V and 4 bases at J, with 19 bases between. Here the CDR3 reads CASSFGRQPTPYEQYF. The CDR3 bases are TGTGCCAGCAGCTTTGGTCGACAGCCTACCCCATACGAGCAGTACTTC.

Comments on this clonotype: At one end, the junction sequence differs from germline, possibly due to a read error. This chain joins TRBV9 and TRBJ1-1; D not certain. Germline V gene lookup returns CDR1 SGDLS and CDR2 YYNGEE. This CDR3 has 14 residues. The CDR3 DNA sequence: TGTGCCAGCAGCGTAGGAGGGCCCGGCACTAAAGCTTTCTTT. Its translation: CASSVGGPGTKAFF.

This clonotype was detected many times. V and J are TRBV7-3 and TRBJ1-1; unclear D gene. This CDR3 comprises 14 residues. Germline CDR1 reads SGHTA; CDR2 reads FQGTGA. The ends were cut back, 2 bases at V and 3 bases at J, with 10 bases in the middle. This chain's CDR3 is CASSLWRIDTEAFF. The DNA of the CDR3 is TGTGCCAGCAGCTTATGGCGGATTGACACTGAAGCTTTCTTT.

The sample holds a few counts of this clonotype. The V and J genes are TRBV20-1 and TRBJ1-1, with no clear D. The CDR3 is made up of 13 amino acids. V was clipped by 0 bases and J by 3 bases, with 8 bases between them. Germline CDR1 and CDR2: DFQATT and SNEGSKA (reference sequence). The CDR3 nucleotides are TGCAGTGCTAGAGAGAAGATGGACACTGAAGCTTTCTTT. It is translated as CSAREKMDTEAFF.

This clonotype was seen at least ten times. The chain joins TRBV7-2 to TRBJ2-4; perhaps TRBD1 as D (6 bases). The CDR3 totals 17 residues. Germline V gives CDR1 SGHTA, CDR2 FQGNSA. Trimming pared 1 base from V and 1 base from J, leaving 14 bases between. The DNA for the CDR3 is TGTGCCAGCAGCTTAGGGCAGGGGTTTGTGGCCAAAAACATTCAGTACTTC. It translates to CASSLGQGFVAKNIQYF.

The chain is built from TRBV27 and TRBJ1-1; a weak D match, TRBD1 (6 bases). The CDR3 is made up of 14 amino acids. V lost 6 bases, J lost 5 bases, and 16 bases lay in between. Germline CDR1 reads MNHEY; CDR2 reads SMNVEV (reference sequence). The CDR3 is CASSRAGAFTEAFF. Written as DNA, the CDR3 is TGTGCCAGCAGCCGGGCGGGGGCATTTACTGAAGCTTTCTTT.